The T cell receptor (beta chain) described here comes from a study of blood T cells in healthy people across ages. The V gene's germline CDR1 is SNHLY and CDR2 FYNNEI. J lost 3 bases, V lost 10 bases, and 12 bases had no gene match. The CDR3 extends over 15 amino acids. A J-beta primer mix and a sample-barcoded 5' primer were used in a second PCR of roughly 6 to 11 cycles. A single record per CDR3 protein comes from TCRdb applying MiXCR to the 5' RACE reads. The repertoire has some 760,000 distinct CDR3 sequences, around 25% of them found once; the top ten carry 9% to 9.5%. This sample was shared with a second study, whose subject was T cells of mothers and their children.

This chain connects TRBV2 to TRBJ2-1; 7 bases are a match to TRBD2. The source of this sequence is a boy aged 5-17 years in good health. Material: blood. This CDR3 reads CATTIRSGDYNEQFF. The CDR3 DNA sequence: TGTGCCACTACGATCAGGAGCGGGGACTACAATGAGCAGTTCTTC.